The 3 T cell receptor beta chains below all came from one sample that was sequenced in a study of human T cells and chemical hapten exposure. TCRdb re-derived calls from the RACE reads in MiXCR, one entry per CDR3 protein. This sample has 300,000 to 450,000 distinct CDR3 sequences, with 4% to 6% found just once. The time point was: pre-sensitization, week 0. Treatment reported: therapeutic diphenylcyclopropenone sensitization with weekly scalp DPC. Sequenced here: whole blood, sampled in connection with sensitization to the hapten diphenylcyclopropenone (DPC). Every receptor here comes from a woman aged 50 to 65 with alopecia areata. Some clones in this sample may be carry-over from other donors' samples.

This clonotype appeared many times. The chain is built from TRBV6-2 or TRBV6-3 and TRBJ2-7; D might be TRBD1 or TRBD2, each matching 6 bases. V shed 2 bases and J shed 3 bases, with 11 bases lying between them. This CDR3 has 14 amino acids. The germline V gene encodes CDR1 MNHEY and CDR2 SVGEGT. CDR3 loop: CASSYRGASYEQYF. CDR3 in DNA: TGTGCCAGCAGTTACAGGGGGGCCAGCTACGAGCAGTACTTC.

This clonotype has ten or more counts. This chain uses TRBV29-1 with TRBJ2-3; D call uncertain. The CDR3 totals 11 residues. Per the germline V gene, CDR1 is SQVTM and CDR2 is ANQGSEA. CDR3 coding DNA: TGCAGTATCCATCGCACAGATACGCAGTATTTT. Encoded protein: CSIHRTDTQYF.

This clonotype was seen ten or more times. The V and J genes are TRBV12-3 or TRBV12-4 and TRBJ2-7, with D perhaps given as TRBD1 or TRBD2 (5 bases each). The CDR3 runs to 15 residues. V was cut by 0 bases and J by 5 bases, with 14 bases left in between. CDR3 in amino acids: CASSLALSGTNEQYF. The CDR3 DNA sequence: TGTGCCAGCAGTTTAGCCTTGTCCGGGACGAACGAGCAGTACTTC.